A single sample is the source of the 31 T cell receptor beta chains below, sequenced in a study of Graves' ophthalmopathy and Graves' hyperthyroidism. For repertoire sequencing, the TCR beta CDR3 regions were amplified from RNA transcripts. RT-PCR was first run with HTBI primers, then multiplex PCR in a second round. Each CDR3 protein gets one entry after TCRdb re-called the multiplex PCR reads with MiXCR. Of a few hundred thousand distinct CDR3 sequences in the sample, 17% are singletons; the top ten hold roughly 2.6%. The material sequenced was peripheral blood. Receptor source: an adult woman with stable Graves' hyperthyroidism.

This clonotype was picked up many times. This rearrangement joins TRBV4-3 to TRBJ2-5, with 8 bases aligning to TRBD1. V trimming: 0 bases; J trimming: 2 bases; junction bases outside the gene matches: 5. Germline V gene lookup returns CDR1 LGHNA and CDR2 YSLEER. There are 16 residues in the CDR3. This CDR3 is CASSQDGTGSQETQYF. The CDR3 DNA sequence: TGCGCCAGCAGCCAAGACGGGACAGGATCGCAAGAGACCCAGTACTTC.

To note about this clonotype: Since a much larger clone is just one base distant, this may be a read error. This chain joins TRBV3-1 and TRBJ1-3; D might be TRBD1 (5 bases). This CDR3 is 14 amino acids long. Looked up from germline, CDR1 is LGHDT and CDR2 is YNNKEL (reference sequence). V gave up 7 bases and J gave up 3 bases, with 13 bases separating them. CDR3 residues: CASNLREVGNTIYF. CDR3 nucleotides: TGTGCCAGCAACCTCAGGGAGGTTGGAAACACCATATATTTT.

The rearrangement uses TRBV7-2 and TRBJ2-5; TRBD2 matches at 7 bases. CDR3 length: 15 amino acids. Germline V gene lookup returns CDR1 SGHTA and CDR2 FQGNSA. With 5 bases clipped from V and 5 bases from J, the junction kept 11 bases outside the gene matches. The CDR3 here is CASSPGSGNAETQYF. Here the CDR3 DNA reads TGTGCCAGCAGCCCCGGGAGCGGGAACGCGGAGACCCAGTACTTC.

This clonotype was counted many times. This chain uses TRBV12-3 or TRBV12-4 with TRBJ2-4; D is tentatively TRBD1 or TRBD2 (6 bases each). The CDR3 length is 16 residues. Trimming removed 7 bases from V and 1 base from J, with 17 bases in between. The DNA for the CDR3 is TGTGCCAGCAAGTGGGGTAAAGGGGGGGCCAAAAACATTCAGTACTTC. Encoded protein: CASKWGKGGAKNIQYF.

This clonotype was recorded many times. J is TRBJ2-5 and V is TRBV11-2; D is ambiguous. V was trimmed by 6 bases and J by 2 bases, leaving 7 bases between them. There are 12 residues in the CDR3. Per germline, CDR1 SGHAT and CDR2 FQNNGV. The chain's CDR3 is CASSQVQETQYF. The CDR3 nucleotides are TGTGCCAGCAGTCAGGTTCAAGAGACCCAGTACTTC.

This clonotype was picked up many times. The V and J genes are TRBV6-5 and TRBJ2-5; tentatively, D is TRBD1 (5 bases). Germline lookup yields CDR1 MNHEY and CDR2 SVGAGI. The V end lost 0 bases, the J end lost 5 bases, and 13 bases lay between the germline ends. The CDR3 length is 15 residues. In DNA, the CDR3 is TGTGCCAGCAGTTACTCGATGAACAGGCGGGAGACCCAGTACTTC. It encodes CASSYSMNRRETQYF.

This clonotype came up a few times. The genes are TRBV12-3 or TRBV12-4 and TRBJ2-5; weak D call: TRBD2 (5 bases). CDR3 length: 15 amino acids. V dropped 3 bases and J dropped 1 base, with 12 bases sitting between them. DNA for the CDR3: TGTGCCAGCAGTTTCTCTGACTATTCCCAAGAGACCCAGTACTTC. The encoded protein is CASSFSDYSQETQYF.

This clonotype is a singleton in its sample. One end of the junction does not line up with germline, which may come from a read error. V is TRBV27 and J is TRBJ2-7, with D maybe TRBD1 (5 bases). Germline-derived CDR1 and CDR2 are MNHEY and SMNVEV (reference sequence). The CDR3 totals 13 residues. In nucleotides, the CDR3 is TGTGCCTGCAGTTTAAGGGGATCCTACGAGCAGTACTTC. It encodes CACSLRGSYEQYF.

The CDR3 protein is CASRGSDYGYTF. CDR3 DNA: TGTGCCAGCAGGGGGTCAGACTATGGCTACACCTTC. The genes are TRBV12-3 or TRBV12-4 and TRBJ1-2; D call uncertain. V shed 6 bases and J shed 3 bases, with 8 bases lying between them. The CDR3 runs 12 residues.

There are many counts of this clonotype. CDR3 in amino acids: CASSLEASGGLSKNIQYF. The CDR3 bases are TGCGCCAGCAGCTTGGAAGCTAGCGGGGGGCTCTCCAAAAACATTCAGTACTTC. The chain combines TRBV5-1 with TRBJ2-4, with 11 nucleotides matching TRBD2. Germline CDR1 SGHRS, CDR2 YFSETQ. The CDR3 consists of 18 residues. V was clipped by 0 bases and J by 2 bases; unmatched bases: 7.

At least ten counts were recorded for this clonotype. The chain is built from TRBV7-2 and TRBJ1-1; 7 bases agree with TRBD1. The trim removed 0 bases at V and 1 base at J, leaving 2 bases unmatched. The length of the CDR3 is 15 residues. Germline values: CDR1 SGHTA, CDR2 FQGNSA. CDR3 protein: CASSLAGTANTEAFF. In DNA form, the CDR3 reads TGTGCCAGCAGCTTAGCGGGGACAGCGAACACTGAAGCTTTCTTT.

This clonotype was counted at least ten times. The V and J genes are TRBV20-1 and TRBJ2-5; TRBD2 might be the D (5 bases). Germline V CDR1 and CDR2: DFQATT, SNEGSKA (reference sequence). With 6 bases removed from V and 4 bases from J, the gap between germline ends came to 18 bases. This CDR3 comprises 14 residues. CDR3 bases: TGCAGTGCCAGCCGGGGAAACCAAGGAGAGACCCAGTACTTC. Its protein product is CSASRGNQGETQYF.

This clonotype has at least ten counts. The rearrangement uses TRBV6-2 or TRBV6-3 and TRBJ2-6; 10 nucleotides align to TRBD2. Trimming at V came to 4 bases and at J to 2 bases, leaving 5 bases not matched to a gene. This CDR3 is 17 amino acids long. Germline-derived CDR1 and CDR2 are MNHEY and SVGEGT. The CDR3 spells CASSSPSGRAGANVLTF. As DNA, the CDR3 is TGTGCCAGCAGTTCCCCCAGCGGGAGGGCTGGGGCCAACGTCCTGACTTTC.

The gene calls are TRBV7-9 and TRBJ2-2; D possibly corresponds to TRBD1 (6 bases). V lost 4 bases and J 6 bases, leaving 15 bases between the germline ends. This CDR3 comprises 15 residues. Germline loops: CDR1 SEHNR, CDR2 FQNEAQ (reference sequence). The CDR3 reads CASSSSQGTAGELFF. CDR3 nucleotides: TGTGCCAGCAGCTCAAGCCAGGGGACCGCCGGGGAGCTGTTTTTT.

This chain uses TRBV28 with TRBJ2-7; D may be TRBD2 (7 bases). V was shortened by 6 bases and J by 5 bases, with 20 bases between the two germline ends. Germline V gene lookup returns CDR1 MDHEN and CDR2 SYDVKM. This CDR3 region has 15 residues. The CDR3 sequence: CASSRAGASFHEQYF. The DNA of the CDR3 is TGTGCCAGCAGCCGTGCGGGGGCGTCCTTTCACGAGCAGTACTTC.

Turning to this clonotype: A read error may explain this, as a much larger clone is one base away. The chain has TRBV20-1 and TRBJ2-2; TRBD1 is a possible D gene (6 bases). Germline CDR1 is DFQATT and CDR2 is SNEGSKA (reference sequence). This CDR3 is 18 amino acids long. V dropped 2 bases and J dropped 6 bases, with 25 bases sitting between them. The CDR3 spells CSARKLTTHRDEAGELFF. The CDR3 DNA is TGCAGTGCTAGAAAACTCACCACCCACAGGGATGAGGCCGGGGAGCTGTTTTTT.

This clonotype was counted many times. The CDR3 DNA sequence: TGTGCCAGCAGTTCCTCTAGGGGCGGGGCTCGCACAGATACGCAGTATTTT. It specifies CASSSSRGGARTDTQYF. The chain has TRBV27 and TRBJ2-3, with D possibly TRBD2 on 6 matching bases. The V end was cut by 4 bases, the J end by 1 base, with 18 bases between. The germline V gene encodes CDR1 MNHEY and CDR2 SMNVEV (reference sequence). The CDR3 consists of 17 residues.

The V gene is TRBV9, the J gene TRBJ1-5; D remains ambiguous. The CDR3 is made up of 19 amino acids. The V end was cut by 0 bases, the J end by 0 bases, with 19 bases between. From germline, CDR1 is SGDLS and CDR2 YYNGEE. The CDR3 DNA is TGTGCCAGCAGCGTAGTAGGGCGGCAGTCAGATAATAGCAATCAGCCCCAGCATTTT. This codes for CASSVVGRQSDNSNQPQHF.

This clonotype has at least ten counts. The chain's CDR3 is CASSQTGTGNEQYF. The DNA of the CDR3 is TGCGCCAGCAGCCAAACCGGGACAGGGAACGAGCAGTACTTC. The rearrangement uses TRBV4-1 and TRBJ2-7; 9 nucleotides align to TRBD1. This CDR3 has 14 residues. Per the germline V gene, CDR1 is MGHRA and CDR2 is YSYEKL. Trimming at V came to 2 bases and at J to 5 bases, leaving 4 bases not matched to a gene.

This clonotype was seen only a few times. This sequence joins TRBV6-1 and TRBJ2-7; no clear D gene. V was trimmed by 2 bases and J by 0 bases, leaving 20 bases between them. The CDR3 has 18 residues. The germline V gene has CDR1 MNHNS and CDR2 SASEGT. The CDR3 region is CASSELAIAEKGSYEQYF. In DNA, the CDR3 is TGTGCCAGCAGTGAATTGGCGATAGCAGAGAAAGGCTCCTACGAGCAGTACTTC.

This clonotype was observed at least ten times. V and J are TRBV4-1 and TRBJ1-1; no reliable D call. Germline V gene lookup returns CDR1 MGHRA and CDR2 YSYEKL. The CDR3 consists of 18 residues. V lost 2 bases, J lost 1 base, and 20 bases lay in between. CDR3 coding DNA: TGCGCCAGCAGCCAAACCTCAATCGCAGGACGACGGAACACTGAAGCTTTCTTT. Translated, it gives CASSQTSIAGRRNTEAFF.

This clonotype occurred many times. The V and J genes are TRBV20-1 and TRBJ1-6, with 11 bases aligning to TRBD1. With V trimmed by 8 bases and J by 13 bases, 16 bases remained unmatched. This CDR3 region has 15 residues. The germline V gene has CDR1 DFQATT and CDR2 SNEGSKA (reference sequence). The CDR3 here is CSPIPGTGGYNPLHF. The CDR3, as DNA: TGCAGTCCCATCCCTGGGACAGGGGGGTACAATCCCCTCCACTTT.

This clonotype was counted a few times. This chain links TRBV5-1 with TRBJ2-1, with 10 bases that match TRBD1. Germline assignment: CDR1 SGHRS and CDR2 YFSETQ. The CDR3 extends over 17 amino acids. Trimming cost V 0 bases and J 10 bases; bases outside gene matches: 13. The CDR3 DNA sequence: TGCGCCAGCAGCTTGGGGTCGGGACAGGGGCCCCGAGGAGAGCAGTTCTTC. Translation: CASSLGSGQGPRGEQFF. Variable domain in full (rest from reference TRBV5-1 and TRBJ2-1): KAGVTQTPRYLIKTRGQQVTLSCSPISGHRSVSWYQQTPGQGLQFLFEYFSETQRNKGNFPGRFSGRQFSNSRSEMNVSTLELGDSALYLCASSLGSGQGPRGEQFFGPGTRLTVL.

This chain uses TRBV12-3 or TRBV12-4 with TRBJ1-1, with 9 bases identical to TRBD1. J lost 4 bases, V lost 2 bases, and 8 bases had no gene match. This CDR3 is built from 16 residues. The CDR3 region has the DNA TGTGCCAGCAGTTTATTGGGACAGGGTCGAGGCACTGAAGCTTTCTTT. It yields the protein CASSLLGQGRGTEAFF.

Only one count was recorded for this clonotype. This sequence joins TRBV11-2 and TRBJ2-7; TRBD2 agrees at 10 bases. Germline CDR1 SGHAT, CDR2 FQNNGV. The CDR3 runs to 15 residues. V gave up 5 bases and J gave up 2 bases; unmatched junction bases: 6. Written as DNA, the CDR3 is TGTGCCAGCAGCGATACTAGCGGGGATGCCTACGAGCAGTACTTC. This encodes CASSDTSGDAYEQYF.

This clonotype was seen ten or more times. The chain employs TRBV28 and TRBJ2-7, with D tentatively TRBD2 (7 bases). Deletions cut 3 bases from V and 5 bases from J, with 14 bases between. The CDR3 consists of 14 residues. Germline loops: CDR1 MDHEN, CDR2 SYDVKM. The CDR3 nucleotides read TGTGCCAGCAGTTTTGCGGGGGCCTTGAACGAGCAGTACTTC. Encoded protein: CASSFAGALNEQYF.

This clonotype appeared many times. The chain has TRBV5-1 and TRBJ2-2; D remains ambiguous. The CDR3 contains 14 residues. Deletions cut 0 bases from V and 0 bases from J, with 3 bases between. The germline CDR1 and CDR2 sequences are SGHRS and YFSETQ. The CDR3 nucleotides are TGCGCCAGCAGCTTGGATTCGAACACCGGGGAGCTGTTTTTT. Protein product: CASSLDSNTGELFF.

This clonotype has ten or more counts. The chain couples TRBV6-2 or TRBV6-3 to TRBJ2-5, with 7 bases identical to TRBD1. Germline CDR1 reads MNHEY; CDR2 reads SVGEGT. Losses at the gene ends were 4 bases for V and 7 bases for J; bases not matched to a gene: 12. This CDR3 comprises 15 residues. CDR3 loop: CASSSWTGGSGTQYF. The CDR3, as DNA: TGTGCCAGCAGTTCATGGACAGGCGGCTCCGGGACCCAGTACTTC.

This clonotype turned up a few times. The chain couples TRBV14 to TRBJ1-6; unclear D gene. V was clipped by 3 bases and J by 8 bases, with 11 bases between them. The germline V gene encodes CDR1 SGHDN and CDR2 FVKESK. The CDR3 spans 14 residues. The CDR3 sequence is CASSQDLLYSPLHF. In DNA form, the CDR3 reads TGTGCCAGCAGCCAGGACCTTTTGTATTCACCCCTCCACTTT. The variable domain in full, completed from reference TRBV14 and TRBJ1-6, reads EAGVTQFPSHSVIEKGQTVTLRCDPISGHDNLYWYRRVMGKEIKFLLHFVKESKQDESGMPNNRFLAERTGGTYSTLKVQPAELEDSGVYFCASSQDLLYSPLHFGNGTRLTVT.

This clonotype was recorded a few times. The rearrangement uses TRBV11-2 and TRBJ2-7, with 10 bases matching TRBD2. Looked up from germline, CDR1 is SGHAT and CDR2 is FQNNGV. CDR3 size: 16 residues. Trimming removed 0 bases from V and 5 bases from J; junction bases left unmatched: 7. The CDR3 sequence is CASSLESLAGVDEQYF. CDR3 sequence (DNA): TGTGCCAGCAGCTTAGAGAGCCTAGCGGGAGTTGACGAGCAGTACTTC.

This clonotype occurred many times. The chain uses TRBV30 and TRBJ2-7; D is unclear. This CDR3 contains 14 residues. V was cut by 1 base and J by 7 bases, with 17 bases left in between. Germline V gives CDR1 GTSNPN, CDR2 SVGIG (reference sequence). CDR3 residues: CAWSGGRASWEQYF. CDR3 sequence (DNA): TGTGCCTGGAGTGGAGGACGCGCTTCGTGGGAGCAGTACTTC.